A single TCR beta chain is shown here with its context. Its antigen is currently unknown. PCR amplification relied on 60 Vbeta primers (plus 13 Jbeta primers). Generated by immunoSEQ multiplex PCR, the TCRdb table keeps only in-frame clones and is missing some. The profile shows about 190,000 clones, 65% to 85% of them singletons. These data belong to a study of cytomegalovirus exposure and HLA in healthy donors. Overall study findings and caveats: Fewer N-insertions than the approximately 610-donor mean were reportedly shown by an Asian-associated ancestry cluster in a later analysis. With DRB1 most and HLA-C fewest, TCR association rates differed between HLA loci in a later analysis.

Trimming took 5 bases from V and 10 from J; bases not matched to a gene: 6. This CDR3 has 15 residues. Germline CDR1 MDHEN, CDR2 SYDVKM. Sequenced: PBMCs. The chain is built from TRBV28 and TRBJ2-1, with 15 positions matching TRBD2. The clonotype originates from a woman younger than 35 in good health and CMV-seronegative. CDR3 in amino acids: CASSVYGLAGGEQFF. The CDR3 bases are TGTGCCAGCAGTGTCTATGGACTAGCGGGGGGGGAGCAGTTCTTC.